This T cell receptor (beta chain) was recorded in a study of shared clonotypes between healthy human individuals. Study as a whole: The study used three CD4 naive, three CD4 memory, two CD8 naive and one CD8 memory plate per donor. Study-wide results and caveats: Larger estimated richness was generally seen in naive subsets than in memory subsets. Naive CD4 clonotypes were shared across a few donors at about 5%.

A note on this clone: Its antigen is unknown.

Assay: immunoSEQ multiplex PCR; the TCRdb copy retains only in-frame clones and omits some. The repertoire holds about 92,000 clones, with almost 70% as singletons. The V gene lost 8 bases and the J gene lost 1 base, with 12 bases spanning the gap. The CDR3 is 14 residues long. Germline V gene sequence: CDR1 WSHSY, CDR2 SAAADI. This sequence originates from a man aged 25-40 years in good health. The sequenced material came from memory CD8+ T cells sorted from blood. Documented subset: CD45RO+ cells pooled with CCR7-negative TemRA cells. The chain joins TRBV10-2 to TRBJ2-1; D call uncertain. CDR3 protein: CASSPVGSYNEQFF. The CDR3 DNA reads TGCGCCAGCTCCCCAGTGGGGTCCTACAATGAGCAGTTCTTC.